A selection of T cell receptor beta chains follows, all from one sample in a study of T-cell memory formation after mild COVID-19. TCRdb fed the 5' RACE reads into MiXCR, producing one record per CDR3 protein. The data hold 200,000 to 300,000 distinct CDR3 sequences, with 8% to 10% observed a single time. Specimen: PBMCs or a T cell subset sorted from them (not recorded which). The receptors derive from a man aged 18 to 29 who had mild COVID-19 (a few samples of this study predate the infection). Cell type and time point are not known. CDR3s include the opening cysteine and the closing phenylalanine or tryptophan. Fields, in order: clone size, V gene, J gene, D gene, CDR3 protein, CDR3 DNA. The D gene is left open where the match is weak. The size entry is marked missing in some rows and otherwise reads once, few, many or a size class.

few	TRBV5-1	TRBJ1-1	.	CASSLGLSNTEAFF	TGCGCCAGCAGCTTGGGGCTGTCGAACACTGAAGCTTTCTTT
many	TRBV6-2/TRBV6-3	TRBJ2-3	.	CASSTLRASDTQYF	TGTGCCAGCAGTACCCTTCGGGCATCAGATACGCAGTATTTT
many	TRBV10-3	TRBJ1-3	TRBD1	CAIRQGLGSGNTIYF	TGTGCCATAAGACAGGGTCTCGGCTCTGGAAACACCATATATTTT
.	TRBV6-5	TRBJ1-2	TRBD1	CASTPDRAYGYTF	TGTGCCAGCACCCCGGACAGGGCTTATGGCTACACCTTC
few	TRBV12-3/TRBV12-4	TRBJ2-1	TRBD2	CASSPGTSGGEQFF	TGTGCCAGCAGTCCCGGGACTAGCGGAGGCGAGCAGTTCTTC
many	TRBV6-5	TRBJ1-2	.	CASSYSGDPYGYTF	TGTGCCAGCAGTTACTCGGGGGATCCCTATGGCTACACCTTC
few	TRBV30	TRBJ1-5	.	CAWRALDGQPQHF	TGTGCCTGGAGGGCACTAGATGGTCAGCCCCAGCATTTT
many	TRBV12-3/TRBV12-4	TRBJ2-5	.	CASSLLQGETQYF	TGTGCCAGCAGTTTGTTACAGGGAGAGACCCAGTACTTC
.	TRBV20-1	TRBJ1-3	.	CSARLPGLRNTIYF	TGCAGTGCTAGGCTTCCGGGCCTCAGAAACACCATATATTTT
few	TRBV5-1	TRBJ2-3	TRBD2	CASSLAGTSLKTDTQYF	TGCGCCAGCAGCTTGGCCGGGACTAGCTTAAAGACAGATACGCAGTATTTT
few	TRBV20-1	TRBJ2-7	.	CSAWKGGAFDEQYF	TGCAGTGCTTGGAAAGGGGGGGCGTTCGACGAGCAGTACTTC
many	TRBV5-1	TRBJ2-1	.	CASSLEGSSDEQFF	TGCGCCAGCAGCTTAGAGGGGTCTTCGGATGAGCAGTTCTTC
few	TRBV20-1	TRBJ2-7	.	CSANVNSYEQYF	TGCAGTGCTAATGTCAATTCCTACGAGCAGTACTTC
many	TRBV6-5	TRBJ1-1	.	CASSYSGAQNTEAFF	TGTGCCAGCAGTTACTCGGGGGCGCAAAACACTGAAGCTTTCTTT
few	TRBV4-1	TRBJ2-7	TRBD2	CASSQDSGEPYEQYF	TGCGCCAGCAGCCAAGATAGCGGGGAGCCCTACGAGCAGTACTTC
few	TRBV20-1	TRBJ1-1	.	CSARERATEAFF	TGCAGTGCTAGAGAAAGGGCAACTGAAGCTTTCTTT
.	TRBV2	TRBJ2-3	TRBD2	CASNGLAGGIDTQYF	TGTGCCAGCAACGGGCTAGCGGGGGGTATTGATACGCAGTATTTT
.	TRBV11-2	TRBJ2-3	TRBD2	CASSFGRDPRADTQYF	TGTGCCAGCAGCTTTGGGAGGGACCCGCGGGCAGATACGCAGTATTTT
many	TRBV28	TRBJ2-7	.	CASSSTRQERAYEQYF	TGTGCCAGCAGTTCCACCCGACAGGAAAGGGCCTACGAGCAGTACTTC
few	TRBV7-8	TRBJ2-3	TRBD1	CASSLQGAVATDTQYF	TGTGCCAGCAGCTTACAGGGGGCTGTCGCCACAGATACGCAGTATTTT
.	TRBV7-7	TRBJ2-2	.	CASSLAPGGQSTGELFF	TGTGCCAGCAGCTTAGCCCCCGGGGGGCAGAGCACCGGGGAGCTGTTTTTT
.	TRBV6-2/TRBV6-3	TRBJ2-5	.	CASSYTETQYF	TGTGCCAGCAGTTACACTGAGACCCAGTACTTC
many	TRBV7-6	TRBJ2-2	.	CASSFSVTDSTGELFF	TGTGCCAGCAGCTTCAGCGTCACGGACTCCACCGGGGAGCTGTTTTTT
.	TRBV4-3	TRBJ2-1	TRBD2	CASSQVVLAGWDEQFF	TGCGCCAGCAGCCAAGTAGTACTAGCGGGGTGGGATGAGCAGTTCTTC
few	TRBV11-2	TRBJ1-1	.	CASIGLGGTEAFF	TGTGCCAGCATCGGGTTGGGGGGCACTGAAGCTTTCTTT
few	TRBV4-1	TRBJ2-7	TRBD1	CASSHADRADYEQYF	TGCGCCAGCAGCCACGCCGACAGGGCGGACTACGAGCAGTACTTC
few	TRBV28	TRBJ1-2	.	CASTLSGGGFDYGYTF	TGTGCCAGCACCTTATCCGGCGGGGGTTTCGACTATGGCTACACCTTC
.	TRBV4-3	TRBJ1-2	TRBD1	CASSQLSPGQGIPNYGYTF	TGCGCCAGCAGCCAGCTGTCGCCGGGACAGGGCATTCCTAACTATGGCTACACCTTC
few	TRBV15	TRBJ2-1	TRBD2	CATSRGLAGIYNEQFF	TGTGCCACCAGCAGGGGACTAGCGGGGATCTACAATGAGCAGTTCTTC
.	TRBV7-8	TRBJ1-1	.	CASSPGALFRAFF	TGTGCCAGCAGCCCCGGGGCCCTGTTCCGGGCTTTCTTT
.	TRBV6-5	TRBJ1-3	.	CASSLGPGTGNTIYF	TGTGCCAGCAGCCTCGGTCCGGGCACGGGAAACACCATATATTTT
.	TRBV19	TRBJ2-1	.	CASSIIRASSYNEQFF	TGTGCCAGTAGTATTATTCGAGCGTCATCCTACAATGAGCAGTTCTTC
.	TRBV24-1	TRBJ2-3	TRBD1	CATAGTGSSDTQYF	TGTGCCACCGCCGGGACAGGTTCATCAGATACGCAGTATTTT
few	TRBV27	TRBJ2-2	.	CASGGRKWTGELFF	TGTGCCAGCGGTGGTCGGAAATGGACCGGGGAGCTGTTTTTT
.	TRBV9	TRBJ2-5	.	CASSVIGNQETQYF	TGTGCCAGCAGCGTCATAGGTAACCAAGAGACCCAGTACTTC
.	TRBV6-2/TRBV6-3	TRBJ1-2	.	CASMPGGNYGYTF	TGTGCCAGCATGCCAGGAGGAAACTATGGCTACACCTTC
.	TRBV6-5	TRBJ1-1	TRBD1	CASSRTGVGDTEAFF	TGTGCCAGCAGTAGGACAGGGGTGGGGGACACTGAAGCTTTCTTT
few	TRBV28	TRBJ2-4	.	CASGDRNIQYF	TGTGCCAGCGGCGACAGGAACATTCAGTACTTC
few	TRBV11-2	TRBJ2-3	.	CATKSSTDTQYF	TGTGCCACCAAATCTAGCACAGATACGCAGTATTTT
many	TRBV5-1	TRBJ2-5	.	CASSLEGERETQYF	TGCGCCAGCAGCTTGGAAGGGGAGAGGGAGACCCAGTACTTC
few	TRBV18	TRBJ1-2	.	CASSPPDSYGYTF	TGTGCCAGCTCCCCCCCGGACAGCTATGGCTACACCTTC